These T cell receptor beta chains were read from a single sample in a study of cytomegalovirus exposure and HLA in healthy donors. Sequencing was performed with immunoSEQ multiplex PCR; in TCRdb, only in-frame clones are kept and a portion is missing. The profile shows around 210,000 clones, approximately 78% of them singletons. The sequenced sample consisted of PBMCs. Source of these receptors: a woman between 40 and 55 years old in good health and CMV-seronegative. CDR3s include the opening cysteine and the closing phenylalanine or tryptophan. Fields, in order: J gene, D gene, V gene, clone size, CDR3 DNA, CDR3 protein. A D gene is named only where the DNA matches it firmly. Size values are once, few and many counts, or a class for expanded clones, and some rows have none.

TRBJ2-1 TRBD2 TRBV5-1 once TGCGCCAGCAGTCCCGGGACTAGCCTGTTCAATGAGCAGTTCTTC CASSPGTSLFNEQFF
TRBJ2-1 NA TRBV9 NA TGTGCCAGCAGCGTATGGGACTTTGACAATGAGCAGTTCTTC CASSVWDFDNEQFF
TRBJ2-1 TRBD2 TRBV4-1 NA TGCGCCAGCAGCCAAGGGGGGACTAGCGGGAGCAATGAGCAGTTCTTC CASSQGGTSGSNEQFF
TRBJ1-4 NA TRBV27 NA TGTGCCAGCAGTTTACAGGGCCCTAATGAAAAACTGTTTTTT CASSLQGPNEKLFF
TRBJ2-1 NA TRBV7-9 NA TGTGCCAGCAGGATAGGTCCGCGGGAGCAGTTCTTC CASRIGPREQFF
TRBJ1-1 TRBD1 TRBV7-3 NA TGTGCCAGCAGCTCCCGACAGGGGAAGAACACTGAAGCTTTCTTT CASSSRQGKNTEAFF
TRBJ2-5 NA TRBV5-1 NA TGCGCCAGCAGAACCGGAGCGGAGACCCAGTACTTC CASRTGAETQYF
TRBJ1-5 NA TRBV30 NA TGTGCCTGGGCCGGGGATAGCAATCAGCCCCAGCATTTT CAWAGDSNQPQHF
TRBJ2-5 TRBD1 TRBV18 once TGTGCCAGCTCAATACAGGGGCAAGAGACCCAGTACTTC CASSIQGQETQYF
TRBJ1-1 NA TRBV7-3 NA TGTGCCAGCAGCCAAGGTGGGCAAAATACGGCTGAAGCTTTCTTT CASSQGGQNTAEAFF
TRBJ2-3 NA TRBV5-4 NA TGTGCCAGCAGCTCCGAAATAGCGCCAACAGATACGCAGTATTTT CASSSEIAPTDTQYF
TRBJ2-4 NA TRBV29-1 NA TGCAGCGTGGGACAAAGGGACATTCAGTACTTC CSVGQRDIQYF
TRBJ2-1 TRBD2 TRBV19 once TGTGCCAGTAGTACCGAAGCGGGAGGGTACAATGAGCAGTTCTTC CASSTEAGGYNEQFF
TRBJ2-3 NA TRBV7-2 NA TGTGCCAGCAGCTTATATTGGGCGGATACGCAGTATTTT CASSLYWADTQYF
TRBJ1-4 NA TRBV27 NA TGTGCCAGCAGTCGGACTTGGGCGGGTGAAAAACTGTTTTTT CASSRTWAGEKLFF
TRBJ2-1 TRBD2 TRBV14 few TGTGCCAGCAGCCAAGAGAGGGGTAGCGGGAGGGTGGTGTTCTTC CASSQERGSGRVVFF
TRBJ2-1 TRBD2 TRBV4-1 NA TGCGCCAGCAGCCAACCAATCGGGCTAGCGGGTTACAATGAGCAGTTCTTC CASSQPIGLAGYNEQFF
TRBJ2-1 TRBD2 TRBV27 once TGTGCCAGCAGTTTAAGCCCCCTCCTAGCGGGGGACAATGAGCAGTTCTTC CASSLSPLLAGDNEQFF
TRBJ1-2 NA TRBV19 once TGTGCCAGTAGCGACATAGGCGGCTACACCTTC CASSDIGGYTF
TRBJ2-3 TRBD1 TRBV5-4 once TGTGCCAGCAGCCTCGGACAGGGGGCAGATACGCAGTATTTT CASSLGQGADTQYF
TRBJ2-7 TRBD2 TRBV27 NA TGTGCCAGCAGCCGCGATCGACTAGCTGTTGCCTACGAGCAGTACTTC CASSRDRLAVAYEQYF
TRBJ1-2 NA TRBV29-1 NA TGCAGCGCAACGGAGGGCGGTAACTATGGCTACACCTTC CSATEGGNYGYTF
TRBJ1-1 NA TRBV18 NA TGTGCCAGCTCACCACCAGGTTCTAGGAACACTGAAGCTTTCTTT CASSPPGSRNTEAFF
TRBJ2-5 NA TRBV9 NA TGTGCCAGCAGCCCGGGAAGAGGGGGACGATCCTTAGAGACCCAGTACTTC CASSPGRGGRSLETQYF
TRBJ2-3 TRBD1 TRBV28 NA TGTGCCAGCAGCTTCGGGACAGGGGGCACAGATACGCAGTATTTT CASSFGTGGTDTQYF
TRBJ2-3 NA TRBV10-3 once TGTGCCATCAAGGAAGGCGGAAGCACAGATACGCAGTATTTT CAIKEGGSTDTQYF
TRBJ1-5 TRBD1 TRBV28 NA TGTGCCAGCAGCAGGGGGAAGCAGCCCCAGCATTTT CASSRGKQPQHF
TRBJ1-5 NA TRBV7-8 NA TGTGCCAGCAGCTTTGGGAGGGGGGGAGGAGGCAATCAGCCCCAGCATTTT CASSFGRGGGGNQPQHF
TRBJ2-7 NA TRBV21-1 NA TGTGCCAGCAGCAAAGTTAAGGCCTCTGGGGACAAAGTATACGAGCAGTACTTC CASSKVKASGDKVYEQYF
TRBJ2-7 NA TRBV7-2 NA TGTGCCAGCAGAACAGATGCTGGGGGGACCTACGAGCAGTACTTC CASRTDAGGTYEQYF
TRBJ1-4 TRBD1 TRBV30 once TGTGCCTGGAGTTCCAGACAGGGACTTAATGAAAAACTGTTTTTT CAWSSRQGLNEKLFF
TRBJ2-3 TRBD1 TRBV30 NA TGTGCCTGGAGCCGGGACAGGGGGGCAGATACGCAGTATTTT CAWSRDRGADTQYF
TRBJ1-4 NA TRBV6-5 NA TGTGCCAGCAGTTTCCAGGGTTATGCTAATGAAAAACTGTTTTTT CASSFQGYANEKLFF
TRBJ1-2 NA TRBV5-1 NA TGCGCCAGCAGCCCCGCGGTAGCTAACTATGGCTACACCTTC CASSPAVANYGYTF
TRBJ1-3 NA TRBV19 once TGTGCCAGTAGTATAGCCATGGCCTCTGGAAACACCATATATTTT CASSIAMASGNTIYF
TRBJ2-3 NA TRBV7-2 NA TGTGCCAGCAGCTTTAAGCGCGGCGGAAATACGCAGTATTTT CASSFKRGGNTQYF
TRBJ1-1 NA TRBV7-9 NA TGTGCCAGCAGCAACCGTCCGGGACTACCGACCGAAGCTTTCTTT CASSNRPGLPTEAFF
TRBJ2-7 TRBD1 TRBV19 few TGTGCCAGTAGTTCTCGTCGGGGACAGGGCTTCTACGAGCAGTACTTC CASSSRRGQGFYEQYF
TRBJ2-5 NA TRBV28 NA TGTGCCAGCAGAGGAATGGGGGGACAAGAGACCCAGTACTTC CASRGMGGQETQYF
TRBJ2-1 TRBD2 TRBV19 NA TGTGCCAGTAGTGTCTTTCCGGGACTAGTAGACAATGAGCAGTTCTTC CASSVFPGLVDNEQFF
TRBJ1-1 TRBD1 TRBV7-6 NA TGTGCCAGCAGCGACGCCGGGACAGGGATGAACACTGAAGCTTTCTTT CASSDAGTGMNTEAFF
TRBJ2-3 NA TRBV2 NA TGTGCCAGCAGTGAACAGGTAGACTACACAGATACGCAGTATTTT CASSEQVDYTDTQYF
TRBJ1-4 NA TRBV15 NA TGTGCCACCAGCAGAGGCCAGGTTAATGAAAAACTGTTTTTT CATSRGQVNEKLFF